The table lists the clone carrying this T cell receptor beta chain with a count of one. Its target is not known. The data were produced by immunoSEQ multiplex PCR, yet TCRdb's version contains in-frame clones alone and is incomplete. This table holds around 20,000 clones, approximately 84% found once. CDR1 LNHDA and CDR2 SQIVND come from the germline V gene (reference sequence). This CDR3 has 14 amino acids. Between the trimmed V and J ends, which lost 0 bases and 8 bases, there was a span of 13 bases. The data were taken from a study of OX40 agonist ivuxolimab in advanced cancers. Study in general: Of the participants, approximately 44% had some prior anti-PD-1, anti-PD-L1 or anti-CTLA-4 therapy, which was allowed. General study points: Normalized T-cell clonal expansion was also low in a subset of nonresponders. Antigen specificity was not determined for the expanded peripheral T cells.

The sequence was obtained from an adult with an advanced solid tumor such as melanoma, head and neck, liver or kidney cancer. The chain has TRBV19 and TRBJ1-1, with D possibly TRBD1 on 5 matching bases. Here the sequenced sample was CD4+ or CD8+ T cells sorted from blood, taken in a trial of the OX40 agonist ivuxolimab. The CDR3 DNA reads as TGTGCCAGTAGTATAGACAGGGACGAAACAGAAGCTTTCTTT. This sequence encodes CASSIDRDETEAFF.